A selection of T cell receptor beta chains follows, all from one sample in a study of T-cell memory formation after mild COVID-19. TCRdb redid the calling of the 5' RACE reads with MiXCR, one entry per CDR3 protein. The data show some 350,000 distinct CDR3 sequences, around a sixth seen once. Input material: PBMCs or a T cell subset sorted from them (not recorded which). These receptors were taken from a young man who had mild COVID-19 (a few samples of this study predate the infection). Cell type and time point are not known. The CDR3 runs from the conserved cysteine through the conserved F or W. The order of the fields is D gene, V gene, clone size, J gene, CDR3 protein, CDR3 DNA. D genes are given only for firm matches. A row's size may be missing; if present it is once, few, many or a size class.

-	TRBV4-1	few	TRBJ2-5	CASSQRSDYSPETQYF	TGCGCCAGCAGCCAACGTAGCGACTACTCCCCAGAGACCCAGTACTTC
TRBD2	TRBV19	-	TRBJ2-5	CASSSPAGSNETQYF	TGTGCCAGTAGTTCTCCAGCGGGGTCTAATGAGACCCAGTACTTC
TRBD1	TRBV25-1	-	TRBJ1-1	CASSEPGQGGNTEAFF	TGTGCCAGCAGTGAACCGGGACAGGGGGGGAACACTGAAGCTTTCTTT
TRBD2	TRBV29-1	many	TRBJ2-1	CSVEDWSSGAGDEQFF	TGCAGCGTTGAAGATTGGAGTAGCGGGGCGGGGGATGAGCAGTTCTTC
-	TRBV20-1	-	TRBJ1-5	CSARDAYNQPQHF	TGCAGTGCTAGAGATGCCTACAATCAGCCCCAGCATTTT
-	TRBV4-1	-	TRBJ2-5	CASSQLLRAQEAETQYF	TGCGCCAGCAGCCAACTGCTCCGGGCTCAAGAAGCTGAGACCCAGTACTTC
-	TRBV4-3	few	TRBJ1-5	CASSQSANRHNQPQHF	TGCGCCAGCAGCCAAAGTGCGAACAGGCACAATCAGCCCCAGCATTTT
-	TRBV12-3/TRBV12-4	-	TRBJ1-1	CASSSVHTEAFF	TGTGCCAGCAGTTCCGTCCACACTGAAGCTTTCTTT
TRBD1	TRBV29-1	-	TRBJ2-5	CSVDKTGKETQYF	TGCAGCGTTGATAAGACAGGGAAAGAGACCCAGTACTTC
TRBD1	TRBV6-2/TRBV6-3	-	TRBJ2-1	CASSPWDREQFF	TGTGCCAGCAGTCCATGGGACAGGGAACAGTTCTTC
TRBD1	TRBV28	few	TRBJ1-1	CASTSTGMNTEAFF	TGTGCCAGCACCTCGACAGGGATGAACACTGAAGCTTTCTTT
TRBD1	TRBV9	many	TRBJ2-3	CASSVALTLGGPDTQYF	TGTGCCAGCAGCGTAGCTCTGACTCTAGGGGGCCCAGATACGCAGTATTTT
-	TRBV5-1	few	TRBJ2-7	CASSLGEGFYEQYF	TGCGCCAGCAGCTTGGGTGAAGGGTTCTACGAGCAGTACTTC
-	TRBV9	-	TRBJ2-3	CASSGHSGDTQYF	TGTGCCAGCAGCGGACACAGTGGGGATACGCAGTATTTT
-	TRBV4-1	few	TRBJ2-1	CASSVGQGSNEQFF	TGCGCCAGCAGCGTCGGCCAGGGGTCCAATGAGCAGTTCTTC
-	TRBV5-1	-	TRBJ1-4	CASSLVSESNEKLFF	TGCGCCAGCAGCTTGGTCTCTGAGTCTAATGAAAAACTGTTTTTT
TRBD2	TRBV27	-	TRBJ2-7	CASSLGGNYEQYF	TGTGCCAGCAGTTTGGGGGGGAACTACGAGCAGTACTTC
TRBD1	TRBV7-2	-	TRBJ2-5	CASSPWTGAETQYF	TGTGCCAGCAGCCCCTGGACAGGGGCAGAGACCCAGTACTTC
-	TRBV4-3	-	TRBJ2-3	CASSLRGPAADTQYF	TGCGCCAGCAGCTTACGCGGGCCAGCAGCAGATACGCAGTATTTT
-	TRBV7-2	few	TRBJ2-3	CASSLIAADTQYF	TGTGCCAGCAGCTTAATAGCAGCAGATACGCAGTATTTT
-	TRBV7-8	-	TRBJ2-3	CASSLLRVSTDTQYF	TGTGCCAGCAGCTTACTTCGGGTCAGCACAGATACGCAGTATTTT
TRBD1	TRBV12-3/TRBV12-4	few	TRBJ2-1	CASSLWGQVNNEQFF	TGTGCCAGCAGTTTATGGGGACAGGTCAACAATGAGCAGTTCTTC
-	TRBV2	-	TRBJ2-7	CASSGQSGNEQYF	TGTGCCAGCAGTGGCCAAAGTGGCAACGAGCAGTACTTC
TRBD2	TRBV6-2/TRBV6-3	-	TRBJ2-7	CASTRLAGTYEQYF	TGTGCCAGCACTCGACTAGCGGGGACCTACGAGCAGTACTTC
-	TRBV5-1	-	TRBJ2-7	CASRDLGGRYEQYF	TGCGCCAGCAGGGATCTCGGGGGAAGGTACGAGCAGTACTTC
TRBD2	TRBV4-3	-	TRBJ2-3	CASSQAGGGADTQYF	TGCGCCAGCAGCCAAGCCGGGGGGGGAGCAGATACGCAGTATTTT
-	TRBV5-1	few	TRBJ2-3	CASSSGDTDTQYF	TGCGCCAGCAGTTCAGGGGACACAGATACGCAGTATTTT
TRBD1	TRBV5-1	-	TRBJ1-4	CASSRQGATNEKLFF	TGCGCCAGCAGCCGACAGGGGGCAACTAATGAAAAACTGTTTTTT
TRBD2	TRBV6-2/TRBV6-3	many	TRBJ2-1	CASSFLAGHNEQFF	TGTGCCAGCAGTTTTCTAGCGGGGCACAATGAGCAGTTCTTC
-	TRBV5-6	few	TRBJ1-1	CASSPTSSDTEAFF	TGTGCCAGCAGCCCGACCTCCTCGGACACTGAAGCTTTCTTT
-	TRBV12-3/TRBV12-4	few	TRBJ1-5	CASSLGGNGNQPQHF	TGTGCCAGCAGTCTGGGCGGCAACGGCAATCAGCCCCAGCATTTT